The 29 T cell receptor beta chains below all came from one sample that was sequenced in a study of blood T cell repertoires in COVID-19. Sequenced by immunoSEQ multiplex PCR; TCRdb stores in-frame clones only, minus some. The sample carries a few hundred thousand clones, 65% to 85% recorded once. Sequences were obtained from peripheral blood. The receptors derive from a woman in her 50s with acute or convalescent COVID-19.

The rearrangement links TRBV18 to TRBJ2-2, with D possibly being TRBD2 (6 bases). V lost 2 bases, J lost 4 bases, and 8 bases lay in between. CDR1 is KGHSH, CDR2 LQKENI, per germline. This CDR3 has 14 amino acids. CDR3 protein: CASSPGSGTGELFF. The DNA for the CDR3 is TGTGCCAGCTCACCAGGTAGCGGCACCGGGGAGCTGTTTTTT.

The genes are TRBV6-2 or TRBV6-3 and TRBJ2-1; a possible D gene is TRBD2 (5 bases). V gave up 2 bases and J gave up 6 bases, with 17 bases separating them. Germline values: CDR1 MNHEY, CDR2 SVGEGT. This CDR3 spans 16 amino acids. The CDR3 sequence: CASSYQLSGVGNEQFF. CDR3 bases: TGTGCCAGCAGTTACCAGTTAAGCGGAGTTGGCAATGAGCAGTTCTTC.

The count of this clone is one. In DNA form, the CDR3 reads TGTGCCAGCAGCCAATTAAACCAGGGGGCATGGTATGGCTACACCTTC. Its translation is CASSQLNQGAWYGYTF. The rearrangement uses TRBV3-1 (or the pseudogene TRBV3-2) and TRBJ1-2, with 8 positions matching TRBD1. Germline V gene sequence: CDR1 LGHDT, CDR2 YNNKEL (reference sequence). V lost 2 bases to trimming and J lost 5 bases; unmatched junction nucleotides: 10. The CDR3 sequence is 16 residues long.

This clone has a handful of counts. The V and J genes are TRBV12-3 or TRBV12-4 and TRBJ2-7; D not certain. Between the trimmed V and J ends, which lost 8 bases and 6 bases, there was a span of 8 bases. The CDR3 has 10 residues. The chain's CDR3 is CASESPEQYV. The DNA for the CDR3 is TGTGCCAGCGAGTCGCCCGAGCAGTACGTC.

The chain joins TRBV6-6 to TRBJ1-2, with D possibly being TRBD1 (6 bases). Deletions cut 2 bases from V and 6 bases from J, with 10 bases between. This CDR3 comprises 13 residues. Germline V gene data show CDR1 as MNHNY and CDR2 as SVGAGI (reference sequence). The CDR3 nucleotides are TGTGCCAGCAGTTACGGGGGCGCGGATGGCTACACCTTC. Amino acids: CASSYGGADGYTF.

This CDR3 is CASSVGASIEEETQYF. The CDR3 nucleotides read TGTGCCAGCAGCGTAGGAGCTAGTATTGAGGAAGAGACCCAGTACTTC. The chain couples TRBV9 to TRBJ2-5; D is undetermined. Looked up from germline, CDR1 is SGDLS and CDR2 is YYNGEE. The CDR3 covers 16 residues. V was shortened by 0 bases and J by 3 bases, with 15 bases between the two germline ends.

The chain links TRBV29-1 to TRBJ1-2; TRBD1 agrees at 7 bases. The germline CDR1 and CDR2 sequences are SQVTM and ANQGSEA. The CDR3 is made up of 14 amino acids. V dropped 3 bases and J dropped 14; count of bases not matched to a gene: 18. In nucleotides, the CDR3 is TGCAGCGTTGATGAAGAGGGGGCAGGCCACGGTGTTACCTTC. It codes for CSVDEEGAGHGVTF. Combining the CDR3 with reference TRBV29-1 and TRBJ1-2 gives the whole variable domain SAVISQKPSRDICQRGTSLTIQCQVDSQVTMMFWYRQQPGQSLTLIATANQGSEATYESGFVIDKFPISRPNLTFSTLTVSNMSPEDSSIYLCSVDEEGAGHGVTFGSGTRLTVV.

The V and J genes are TRBV6-2 or TRBV6-3 and TRBJ1-1; 9 nucleotides line up with TRBD1. CDR3 length equals 17 residues. Trimming at V came to 5 bases and at J to 1 base, leaving 11 bases not matched to a gene. Germline V lookup: CDR1 MNHEY, CDR2 SVGEGT. For the CDR3, the DNA is TGTGCCAGCAGTAGCCGCGGGACAGGGCTCCCGAACACTGAAGCTTTCTTT. It encodes CASSSRGTGLPNTEAFF.

The chain couples TRBV6-4 to TRBJ2-3, with TRBD2 matching over 15 bases. V dropped 6 bases and J dropped 4; count of bases not matched to a gene: 8. The CDR3 runs 17 residues. Looked up from germline, CDR1 is MRHNA and CDR2 is SNTAGT. The CDR3 protein is CASRPGLAGGGADTQYF. The CDR3 nucleotides are TGTGCCAGCAGACCGGGACTAGCGGGAGGTGGCGCAGATACGCAGTATTTT.

The J gene is TRBJ1-2, the V gene TRBV18; D uncertain. Per germline, CDR1 KGHSH and CDR2 LQKENI. This CDR3 contains 14 residues. Deletions cut 3 bases from V and 0 bases from J, with 8 bases between. The CDR3: CASSPALANYGYTF. The CDR3 bases are TGTGCCAGCTCACCGGCACTAGCTAACTATGGCTACACCTTC.

The chain joins TRBV4-2 to TRBJ1-4; no clear D. Trimming took 3 bases from V and 0 from J, leaving 8 bases between them. The V gene's germline CDR1 is LGHNA and CDR2 YNFKEQ. The CDR3 is made up of 15 amino acids. The CDR3 bases are TGTGCCAGCAGCCACCGGGGTCCAACTAATGAAAAACTGTTTTTT. The encoded protein is CASSHRGPTNEKLFF.

This rearrangement joins TRBV6-5 to TRBJ1-1; a weak D match, TRBD1 (6 bases). The V end lost 7 bases, the J end lost 3 bases, and 12 bases lay between the germline ends. The CDR3 extends over 13 amino acids. Germline lookup yields CDR1 MNHEY and CDR2 SVGAGI. CDR3: CASTQDRYTEAFF. CDR3 sequence (DNA): TGTGCCAGCACTCAGGACAGATACACTGAAGCTTTCTTT.

The CDR3 DNA sequence: TGTGCCAGCAGTGGCCTCCGGACAGGGGTAGGCAATGAGCAGTTCTTC. Amino acids: CASSGLRTGVGNEQFF. The chain links TRBV6-1 to TRBJ2-1; TRBD1 matches at 9 bases. J was trimmed by 6 bases and V by 4 bases; bases with no gene match: 10. The germline CDR1 and CDR2 sequences are MNHNS and SASEGT. CDR3 size: 16 residues.

The table lists this clone with a few counts. The sample carries other DNA sequences with the same CDR3. The chain couples TRBV2 to TRBJ1-1, with D tentatively TRBD1 (6 bases). The CDR3 is 14 amino acids. Germline CDR1 reads SNHLY; CDR2 reads FYNNEI. V dropped 1 base and J dropped 4 bases, with 10 bases sitting between them. CDR3 in DNA: TGTGCCAGCAGTGAAGAGACAGGCGGCACTGAAGCTTTCTTT. It encodes CASSEETGGTEAFF.

The CDR3 protein is CASSEQLTGQQFF. In nucleotides, the CDR3 is TGTGCCAGCAGTGAGCAGTTGACAGGGCAGCAGTTCTTC. V and J are TRBV2 and TRBJ2-1; 7 bases are a match to TRBD1. With V trimmed by 3 bases and J by 11 bases, 7 bases remained unmatched. The length of the CDR3 is 13 residues. Looked up from germline, CDR1 is SNHLY and CDR2 is FYNNEI.

The rearrangement joins TRBV6-2 or TRBV6-3 to TRBJ1-6; 7 positions agree with TRBD1. Trimming took 0 bases from V and 9 from J; bases not matched to a gene: 5. Germline lookup yields CDR1 MNHEY and CDR2 SVGEGT. This CDR3 has 15 amino acids. The CDR3 sequence is CASSYSTGYGSPLHF. The CDR3 bases are TGTGCCAGCAGTTACTCGACAGGGTACGGTTCACCCCTCCACTTT.

This chain connects TRBV5-1 to TRBJ2-5; 9 nucleotides agree with TRBD2. The CDR3 has 15 amino acids. Germline V lookup: CDR1 SGHRS, CDR2 YFSETQ. Trimming cost V 3 bases and J 3 bases; bases outside gene matches: 6. The CDR3 protein is CASSSLAGAKETQYF. CDR3 bases: TGCGCCAGCAGCTCATTAGCGGGGGCGAAAGAGACCCAGTACTTC.

This clone is a singleton in its sample. This chain links TRBV29-1 with TRBJ2-7, with 8 bases matching TRBD1. Trimming at V came to 6 bases and at J to 5 bases, leaving 9 bases not matched to a gene. Germline CDR1 SQVTM, CDR2 ANQGSEA. The length of the CDR3 is 13 residues. This CDR3 is CSVDGQGSHEQYF. DNA of the CDR3: TGCAGCGTAGACGGACAGGGAAGCCACGAGCAGTACTTC.

This rearrangement joins TRBV5-1 to TRBJ1-3; possible D gene TRBD1, 5 bases. Trimming removed 1 base at V and 2 bases at J, with 16 bases between. The CDR3 sequence is 17 residues long. The germline V gene encodes CDR1 SGHRS and CDR2 YFSETQ. The CDR3 spells CASSLLQTATPGNTIYF. In DNA form, the CDR3 reads TGCGCCAGCAGCTTGTTACAGACAGCAACGCCTGGAAACACCATATATTTT.

In its sample, this clone was seen once. The CDR3 DNA reads as TGTGCCAGCAGATCCGGGAGTCATGGAAACACCATATATTTT. Its translation: CASRSGSHGNTIYF. The V call is TRBV28, the J call TRBJ1-3; D gene ambiguous. The CDR3 runs 14 residues. Deletions cut 6 bases from V and 3 bases from J, with 12 bases between. Germline-derived CDR1 and CDR2 are MDHEN and SYDVKM.

The count of this clone is one. Written as DNA, the CDR3 is TGTGCCAGCAGTTACTCGAGGAATACCCCGCGGGAGACCCAGTACTTC. As protein: CASSYSRNTPRETQYF. The chain recombines TRBV6-6 with TRBJ2-5, with unresolved D. This CDR3 has 16 residues. V lost 0 bases and J 5 bases, leaving 16 bases between the germline ends. Germline V gives CDR1 MNHNY, CDR2 SVGAGI (reference sequence).

The chain employs TRBV21-1 and TRBJ2-7; no check of the table's D call, TRBD1, against the DNA was made. TRBV21-1 is annotated as a pseudogene. CDR3 length: 14 residues. The CDR3 loop reads CASSPQFPTYEQYF. The CDR3 region has the DNA TGTGCCAGCAGCCCCCAGTTCCCCACCTACGAGCAGTACTTC.

This clone was seen only a few times. V gene TRBV6-5 combines with J gene TRBJ1-1, with D tentatively TRBD1 (6 bases). The ends were cut back, 7 bases at V and 4 bases at J, with 16 bases in the middle. The CDR3 runs to 14 residues. Looked up from germline, CDR1 is MNHEY and CDR2 is SVGAGI. CDR3 protein: CASIFGQGTTEAFF. The CDR3 nucleotides are TGTGCCAGCATTTTTGGGCAGGGGACCACTGAAGCTTTCTTT.

This clone was seen a few times. J is TRBJ2-1 and V is TRBV11-3; possibly TRBD2 for D (5 bases). CDR3 length: 15 amino acids. Between the trimmed V and J ends, which lost 2 bases and 6 bases, there was a span of 14 bases. In germline, CDR1 is SGHNT, CDR2 YENEEA. CDR3 amino acids: CASSLRSWGVNEQFF. Written as DNA, the CDR3 is TGTGCCAGCAGCTTAAGGAGCTGGGGAGTCAATGAGCAGTTCTTC. Drawing the rest from reference TRBV11-3 and TRBJ2-1, the complete variable domain is EAGVVQSPRYKIIEKKQPVAFWCNPISGHNTLYWYLQNLGQGPELLIRYENEEAVDDSQLPKDRFSAERLKGVDSTLKIQPAELGDSAVYLCASSLRSWGVNEQFFGPGTRLTVL.

This clone was picked up a small number of times. The chain has TRBV15 and TRBJ1-2, with 8 nucleotides matching TRBD1. Trimming at V came to 2 bases and at J to 6 bases, leaving 2 bases not matched to a gene. Germline assignment: CDR1 LNHNV and CDR2 YYDKDF (reference sequence). This CDR3 comprises 13 residues. CDR3 in amino acids: CATSRQGADGYTF. The CDR3, as DNA: TGTGCCACCAGCAGACAGGGGGCGGATGGCTACACCTTC.

V usage is TRBV19 and J usage is TRBJ2-3, with D possibly being TRBD1 (7 bases). V dropped 3 bases and J dropped 3 bases, with 13 bases sitting between them. The CDR3 spans 15 residues. CDR1 is LNHDA, CDR2 SQIVND, per germline (reference sequence). CDR3 residues: CASSIGQGGTDTQYF. CDR3 sequence (DNA): TGTGCCAGTAGTATTGGGCAGGGGGGAACAGATACGCAGTATTTT.

The gene calls are TRBV3-1 (or the pseudogene TRBV3-2) and TRBJ1-2; perhaps TRBD1 as D (6 bases). The CDR3 loop spans 16 amino acids. The germline gives CDR1 LGHDT, CDR2 YNNKEL (reference sequence). The V and J ends lost 4 bases and 6 bases respectively, with 21 bases between them. The chain's CDR3 is CASSPKAGRGSNGYTF. The CDR3 coding sequence is TGTGCCAGCAGCCCAAAAGCCGGCAGGGGATCGAATGGCTACACCTTC.

This clone has a single count. The chain joins TRBV6-5 to TRBJ1-2; tentative D call: TRBD1 (5 bases). The CDR3 loop spans 13 amino acids. V was cut by 6 bases and J by 2 bases, with 10 bases left in between. The V gene's germline CDR1 is MNHEY and CDR2 SVGAGI. DNA for the CDR3: TGTGCCAGCAGACCCGACAGCAACTATGGCTACACCTTC. Translated: CASRPDSNYGYTF.

The V call is TRBV2, the J call TRBJ2-5; TRBD2 agrees at 9 bases. This CDR3 contains 14 residues. Trimming cost V 10 bases and J 4 bases; bases outside gene matches: 10. Germline V lookup: CDR1 SNHLY, CDR2 FYNNEI. This CDR3 is CATNPGTSRETQYF. CDR3 sequence (DNA): TGTGCCACCAATCCCGGGACTAGCAGAGAGACCCAGTACTTC.